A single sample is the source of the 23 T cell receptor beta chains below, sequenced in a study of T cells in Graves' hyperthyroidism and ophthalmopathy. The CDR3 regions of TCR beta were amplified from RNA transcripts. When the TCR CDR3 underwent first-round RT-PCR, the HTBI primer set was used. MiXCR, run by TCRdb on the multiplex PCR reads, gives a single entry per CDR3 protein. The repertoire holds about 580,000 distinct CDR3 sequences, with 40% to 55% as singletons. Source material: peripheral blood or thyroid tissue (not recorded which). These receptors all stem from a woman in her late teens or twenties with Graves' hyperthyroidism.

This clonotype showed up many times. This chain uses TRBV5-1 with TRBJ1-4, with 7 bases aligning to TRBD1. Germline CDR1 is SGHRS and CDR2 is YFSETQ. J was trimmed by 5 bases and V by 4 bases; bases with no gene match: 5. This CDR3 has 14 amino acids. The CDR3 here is CASSLGTENEKLFF. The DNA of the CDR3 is TGCGCCAGCAGCCTCGGGACAGAGAATGAAAAACTGTTTTTT.

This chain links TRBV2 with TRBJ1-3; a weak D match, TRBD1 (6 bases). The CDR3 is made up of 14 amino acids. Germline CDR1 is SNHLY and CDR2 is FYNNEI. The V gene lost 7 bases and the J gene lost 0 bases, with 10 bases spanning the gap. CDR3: CASNSGASGNTIYF. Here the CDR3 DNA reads TGTGCCAGCAACTCGGGGGCCTCTGGAAACACCATATATTTT.

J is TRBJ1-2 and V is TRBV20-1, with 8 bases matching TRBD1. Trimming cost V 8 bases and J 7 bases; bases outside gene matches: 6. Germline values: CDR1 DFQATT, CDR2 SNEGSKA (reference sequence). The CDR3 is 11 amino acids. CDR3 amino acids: CSSNRGTGYTF. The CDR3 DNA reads TGCAGTTCCAACAGGGGGACTGGCTACACCTTC.

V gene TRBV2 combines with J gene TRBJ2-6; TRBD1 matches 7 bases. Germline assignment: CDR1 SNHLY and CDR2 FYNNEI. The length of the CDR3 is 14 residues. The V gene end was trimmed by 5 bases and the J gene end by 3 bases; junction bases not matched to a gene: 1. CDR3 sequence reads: CASSHRGGANVLTF. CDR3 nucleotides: TGTGCCAGCAGTCACAGGGGTGGGGCCAACGTCCTGACTTTC.

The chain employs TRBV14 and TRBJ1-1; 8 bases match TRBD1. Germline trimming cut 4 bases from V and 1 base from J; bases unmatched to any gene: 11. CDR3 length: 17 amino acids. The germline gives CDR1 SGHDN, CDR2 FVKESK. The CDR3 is CASSPFLRGTGNTEAFF. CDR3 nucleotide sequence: TGTGCCAGCAGCCCCTTCTTGCGGGGGACAGGGAACACTGAAGCTTTCTTT.

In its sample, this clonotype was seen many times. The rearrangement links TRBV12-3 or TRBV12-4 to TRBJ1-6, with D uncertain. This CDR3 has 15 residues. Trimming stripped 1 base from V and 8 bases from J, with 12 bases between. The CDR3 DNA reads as TGTGCCAGCAGTTTAGATTGGACGGTGTATTCACCCCTCCACTTT. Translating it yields CASSLDWTVYSPLHF.

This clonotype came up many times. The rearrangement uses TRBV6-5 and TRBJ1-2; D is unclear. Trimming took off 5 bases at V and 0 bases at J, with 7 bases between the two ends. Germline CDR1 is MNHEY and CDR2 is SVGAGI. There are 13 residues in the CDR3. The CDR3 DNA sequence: TGTGCCAGCAGTGATGTTCCTAACTATGGCTACACCTTC. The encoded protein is CASSDVPNYGYTF.

The CDR3 reads CASSPYGPINEKLFF. DNA for the CDR3: TGTGCCAGCAGCCCTTACGGACCTATTAATGAAAAACTGTTTTTT. The gene calls are TRBV7-9 and TRBJ1-4; D is undetermined. This CDR3 region has 15 residues. Germline lookup yields CDR1 SEHNR and CDR2 FQNEAQ (reference sequence). V lost 5 bases and J 4 bases, leaving 14 bases between the germline ends.

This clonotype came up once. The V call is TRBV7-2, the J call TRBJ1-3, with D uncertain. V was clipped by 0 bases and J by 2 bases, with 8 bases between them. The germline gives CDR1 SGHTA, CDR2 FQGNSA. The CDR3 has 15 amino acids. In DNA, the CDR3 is TGTGCCAGCAGCTTAGCGCCCGGGGCTGGAAACACCATATATTTT. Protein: CASSLAPGAGNTIYF.

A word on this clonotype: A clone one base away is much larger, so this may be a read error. The CDR3 DNA reads TGTGCCAGCAACGGTGACCGGGACACTGTAACCTACGAGCAGTACTTC. It translates to CASNGDRDTVTYEQYF. The rearrangement joins TRBV5-6 to TRBJ2-7; a weak D match, TRBD1 (6 bases). Germline loops: CDR1 SGHDT, CDR2 YYEEEE. CDR3 length equals 16 residues. Trimming shortened V by 6 bases and J by 2 bases, and 21 bases separated the two germline ends.

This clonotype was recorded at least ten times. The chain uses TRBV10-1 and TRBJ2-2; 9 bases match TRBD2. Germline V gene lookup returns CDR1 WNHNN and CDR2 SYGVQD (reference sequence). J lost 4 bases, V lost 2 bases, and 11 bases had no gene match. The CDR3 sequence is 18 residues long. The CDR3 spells CASSEVGGRAAGTGELFF. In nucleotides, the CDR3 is TGCGCCAGCAGTGAGGTCGGCGGGAGGGCCGCGGGCACCGGGGAGCTGTTTTTT.

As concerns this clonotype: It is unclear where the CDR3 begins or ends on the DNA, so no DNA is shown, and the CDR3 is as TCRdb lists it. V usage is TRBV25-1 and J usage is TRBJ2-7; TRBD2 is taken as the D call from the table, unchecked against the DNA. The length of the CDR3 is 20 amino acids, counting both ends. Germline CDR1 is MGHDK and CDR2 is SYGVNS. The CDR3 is CASSIYLCSVGRDSPYEQYF.

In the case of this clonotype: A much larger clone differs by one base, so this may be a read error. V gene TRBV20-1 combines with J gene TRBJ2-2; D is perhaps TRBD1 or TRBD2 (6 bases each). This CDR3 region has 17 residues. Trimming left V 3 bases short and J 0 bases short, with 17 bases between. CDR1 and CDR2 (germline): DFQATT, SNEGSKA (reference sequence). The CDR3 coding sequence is TGCAGTGCTAGGCGGGGACAAAAGGTGACGAACACCGGGGAGCTGTTTTTT. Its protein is CSARRGQKVTNTGELFF.

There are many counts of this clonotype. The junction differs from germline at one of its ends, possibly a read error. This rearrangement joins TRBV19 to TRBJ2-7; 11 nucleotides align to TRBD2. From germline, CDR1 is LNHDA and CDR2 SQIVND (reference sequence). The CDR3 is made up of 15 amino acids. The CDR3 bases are TGTGCCAGTAGTACTATAGCGGGAGGGAGGTACGAGCAATACTTC. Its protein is CASSTIAGGRYEQYF.

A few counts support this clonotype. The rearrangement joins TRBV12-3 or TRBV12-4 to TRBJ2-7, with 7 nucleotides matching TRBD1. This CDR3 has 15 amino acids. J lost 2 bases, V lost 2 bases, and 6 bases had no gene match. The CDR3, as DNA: TGTGCCAGCAGTTTAATTGGGACAGCGGCCTACGAGCAGTACTTC. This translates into CASSLIGTAAYEQYF.

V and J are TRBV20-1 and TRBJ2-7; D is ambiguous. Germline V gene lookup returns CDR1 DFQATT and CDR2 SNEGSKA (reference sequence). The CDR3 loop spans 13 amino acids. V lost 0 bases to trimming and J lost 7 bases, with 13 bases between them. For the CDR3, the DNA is TGCAGTGCTAGAGATAGGACGCCGCAAGAGCAGTACTTC. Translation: CSARDRTPQEQYF.

The CDR3 coding sequence is TGTGCCACCTACCGGACTAGCGGGAGTCTCAATGAGCAGTTCTTC. This codes for CATYRTSGSLNEQFF. The chain links TRBV10-3 to TRBJ2-1; 13 bases align to TRBD2. CDR3 length equals 15 residues. Trimming took 10 bases from V and 6 from J; bases not matched to a gene: 9. From germline, CDR1 is ENHRY and CDR2 SYGVKD.

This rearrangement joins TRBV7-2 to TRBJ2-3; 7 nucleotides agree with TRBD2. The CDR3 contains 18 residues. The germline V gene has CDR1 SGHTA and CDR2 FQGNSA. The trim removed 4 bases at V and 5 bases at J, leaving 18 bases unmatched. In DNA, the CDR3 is TGTGCCAGCAGCTCCCCATTTCTACGAGCGGGGCCGGGAGATACGCAGTATTTT. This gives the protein CASSSPFLRAGPGDTQYF.

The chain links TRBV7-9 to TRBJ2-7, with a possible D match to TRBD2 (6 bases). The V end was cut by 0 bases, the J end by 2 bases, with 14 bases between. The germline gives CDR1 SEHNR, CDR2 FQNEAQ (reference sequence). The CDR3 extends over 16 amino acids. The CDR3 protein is CASSLAGGELAYEQYF. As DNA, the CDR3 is TGTGCCAGCAGCTTAGCTGGAGGGGAACTAGCCTACGAGCAGTACTTC. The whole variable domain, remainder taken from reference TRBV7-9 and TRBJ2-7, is DTGVSQNPRHKITKRGQNVTFRCDPISEHNRLYWYRQTLGQGPEFLTYFQNEAQLEKSRLLSDRFSAERPKGSFSTLEIQRTEQGDSAMYLCASSLAGGELAYEQYFGPGTRLTVT.

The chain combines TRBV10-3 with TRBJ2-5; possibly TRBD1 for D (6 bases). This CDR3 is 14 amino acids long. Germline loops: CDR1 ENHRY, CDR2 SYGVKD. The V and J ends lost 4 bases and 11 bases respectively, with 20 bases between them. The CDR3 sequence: CAISAVHGKGTQYF. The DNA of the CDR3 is TGTGCCATCAGTGCCGTCCATGGTAAGGGGACACAGTACTTC.

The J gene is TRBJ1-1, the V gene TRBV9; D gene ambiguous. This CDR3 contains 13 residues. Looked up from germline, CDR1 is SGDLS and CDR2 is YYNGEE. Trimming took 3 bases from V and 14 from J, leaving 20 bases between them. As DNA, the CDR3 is TGTGCCAGCAGCGAGGGAGGGAGCGATGAGCAGTTCTTT. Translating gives CASSEGGSDEQFF.

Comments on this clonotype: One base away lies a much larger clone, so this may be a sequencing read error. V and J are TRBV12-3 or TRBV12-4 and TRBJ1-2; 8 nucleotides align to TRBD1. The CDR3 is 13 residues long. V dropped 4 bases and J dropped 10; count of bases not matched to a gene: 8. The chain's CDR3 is CASSWTGTLDYTF. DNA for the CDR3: TGTGCCAGCAGTTGGACAGGGACGTTGGACTACACCTTC.

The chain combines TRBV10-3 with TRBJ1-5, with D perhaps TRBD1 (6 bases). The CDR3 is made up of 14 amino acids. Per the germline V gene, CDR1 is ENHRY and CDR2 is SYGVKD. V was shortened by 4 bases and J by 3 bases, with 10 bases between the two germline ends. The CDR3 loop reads CAISGTGSNQPQHF. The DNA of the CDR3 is TGTGCCATCAGTGGCACAGGGTCCAATCAGCCCCAGCATTTT.